The 22 T cell receptor beta chains below all came from one sample that was sequenced in a study of blood T cell repertoires in COVID-19. Produced via immunoSEQ multiplex PCR; TCRdb's table is partial and in-frame only. The sample includes around 200,000 clones, around 80% seen only once; the top ten take approximately 15%. Specimen: peripheral blood. These receptors were taken from a man aged 25 to 45 with active or convalescent COVID-19.

This clone was observed once. This chain connects TRBV19 to TRBJ2-7, with 11 bases fitting TRBD2. Germline V gene lookup returns CDR1 LNHDA and CDR2 SQIVND (reference sequence). V lost 4 bases, J lost 2 bases, and 10 bases stayed unmatched. The CDR3 extends over 17 amino acids. The CDR3 here is CASSKGVAGGNAYEQYF. The CDR3 nucleotides read TGTGCCAGTAGTAAAGGGGTAGCGGGAGGGAACGCCTACGAGCAGTACTTC.

In this sample, this clone turned up a few times. The chain employs TRBV2 and TRBJ1-1, with a tentative D call TRBD1 (5 bases). The CDR3 is 15 residues long. Germline V gene data show CDR1 as SNHLY and CDR2 as FYNNEI. V lost 4 bases and J lost 6, with 18 bases in between. The CDR3 nucleotides are TGTGCCAGCAGTGTGATGCCGACAGAAAGGTCTGAAGCTTTCTTT. Protein product: CASSVMPTERSEAFF.

The V call is TRBV4-1, the J call TRBJ2-5; 10 bases match TRBD2. V shed 1 base and J 4 bases; nucleotides not matched to a gene: 6. The germline gives CDR1 MGHRA, CDR2 YSYEKL. CDR3 length: 16 residues. The CDR3 protein is CASSQVRPSGRETQYF. The CDR3 region has the DNA TGCGCCAGCAGCCAAGTAAGGCCTAGCGGGAGAGAGACCCAGTACTTC.

This clone was seen only once. The V gene is TRBV6-2 or TRBV6-3, the J gene TRBJ2-5; D is possibly TRBD2 (6 bases). Trimming removed 5 bases at V and 2 bases at J, with 12 bases between. Germline V CDR1 and CDR2: MNHEY, SVGEGT. CDR3 length: 14 amino acids. CDR3 in amino acids: CASSDPGGQETQYF. CDR3 DNA: TGTGCCAGCAGTGACCCTGGGGGGCAAGAGACCCAGTACTTC.

This chain connects TRBV11-2 to TRBJ2-5, with D tentatively TRBD2 (6 bases). Per the germline V gene, CDR1 is SGHAT and CDR2 is FQNNGV. The CDR3 contains 15 residues. V lost 1 base and J lost 1, with 10 bases in between. The CDR3: CASSLVVSGQETQYF. The DNA for the CDR3 is TGTGCCAGCAGCTTAGTTGTTAGCGGCCAAGAGACCCAGTACTTC.

This chain joins TRBV5-5 and TRBJ1-4, with 12 bases identical to TRBD1. J lost 8 bases, V lost 2 bases, and 13 bases had no gene match. This CDR3 contains 18 residues. In germline, CDR1 is SGHKS, CDR2 YYEKEE (reference sequence). The CDR3 DNA reads as TGTGCCAGCAGCTTAACCGGGACAGGGGGCATAGAACTCGAAAAACTGTTTTTT. Its translation is CASSLTGTGGIELEKLFF.

This sequence joins TRBV19 and TRBJ1-1; D perhaps matches TRBD1 (5 bases). V shed 5 bases and J shed 8 bases, with 18 bases lying between them. CDR3 length equals 14 residues. Germline V gene lookup returns CDR1 LNHDA and CDR2 SQIVND (reference sequence). DNA of the CDR3: TGTGCCAGTAGTGAGTGGGCGGGGCTGGGCGAAGCTTTCTTT. The encoded protein is CASSEWAGLGEAFF.

About this clone itself: The junction departs from the called germline gene at one end, perhaps through a read error. V gene TRBV2 combines with J gene TRBJ2-1, with D possibly TRBD2 on 5 matching bases. CDR3 length equals 11 residues. CDR1 is SNHLY, CDR2 FYNNEI, per germline. The DNA of the CDR3 is TGTGCCAGCAGTGAAGAGTGGCTAGCTGTCTTC. Translated, it gives CASSEEWLAVF.

The genes are TRBV30 and TRBJ2-1, with no clear D. The CDR3 runs to 13 residues. Trimming took 0 bases from V and 10 from J, leaving 13 bases between them. CDR1 and CDR2 (germline): GTSNPN, SVGIG (reference sequence). This CDR3 is CAWSVVGHQEQFF. The CDR3 region has the DNA TGTGCCTGGAGTGTAGTTGGCCATCAGGAGCAGTTCTTC.

This clone was seen once. The chain combines TRBV29-1 with TRBJ1-1; tentative D call: TRBD1 (6 bases). V was shortened by 4 bases and J by 4 bases, with 16 bases between the two germline ends. CDR1 and CDR2 (germline): SQVTM, ANQGSEA. CDR3 length: 14 amino acids. In DNA, the CDR3 is TGCAGCGTTGCTGCAGCACAGGGTAGCACTGAAGCTTTCTTT. Amino acids: CSVAAAQGSTEAFF.

This clone was recorded only once. This sequence joins TRBV3-1 (or the pseudogene TRBV3-2) and TRBJ2-2; the D is unclear. Germline CDR1 reads LGHDT; CDR2 reads YNNKEL (reference sequence). The CDR3 totals 15 residues. Trimming removed 1 base at V and 4 bases at J, with 10 bases between. The CDR3 loop is CASSQAPSGTGELFF. The CDR3 DNA sequence: TGTGCCAGCAGCCAAGCCCCCTCAGGCACCGGGGAGCTGTTTTTT.

This chain uses TRBV6-5 with TRBJ2-1; the match to TRBD1 covers 9 bases. Germline V gives CDR1 MNHEY, CDR2 SVGAGI. After removal of 6 bases from V and 7 bases from J, the junction contained 7 bases not matched to a gene. CDR3 size: 14 residues. The CDR3: CASRNRGLGNEQFF. The CDR3 region has the DNA TGTGCCAGCAGGAACAGGGGGCTAGGTAATGAGCAGTTCTTC.

The chain carries TRBV5-1 and TRBJ1-2, with TRBD1 as a possible D gene (5 bases). Looked up from germline, CDR1 is SGHRS and CDR2 is YFSETQ. Trimming removed 4 bases at V and 6 bases at J, with 13 bases between. This CDR3 spans 13 amino acids. Here the CDR3 DNA reads TGCGCCAGCAGCCCGGCTCAGGGCGATGGCTACACCTTC. Translation: CASSPAQGDGYTF.

This chain joins TRBV18 and TRBJ2-3; D gene uncertain. The germline CDR1 and CDR2 sequences are KGHSH and LQKENI. V was shortened by 3 bases and J by 1 base, with 11 bases between the two germline ends. The CDR3 runs to 15 residues. CDR3 DNA sequence: TGTGCCAGCTCACCCTCTTATATCGGCACAGATACGCAGTATTTT. It codes for CASSPSYIGTDTQYF. Full variable domain (remainder filled in from reference TRBV18 and TRBJ2-3): NAGVMQNPRHLVRRRGQEARLRCSPMKGHSHVYWYRQLPEEGLKFMVYLQKENIIDESGMPKERFSAEFPKEGPSILRIQQVVRGDSAAYFCASSPSYIGTDTQYFGPGTRLTVL.

This rearrangement joins TRBV5-1 to TRBJ1-1; tentative D call: TRBD1 (5 bases). This CDR3 has 16 residues. Germline V CDR1 and CDR2: SGHRS, YFSETQ. Between the trimmed V and J ends, which lost 1 base and 1 base, there was a span of 14 bases. The CDR3 region is CASSLRSRGPNTEAFF. The CDR3 bases are TGCGCCAGCAGCTTGAGGAGTAGGGGCCCGAACACTGAAGCTTTCTTT.

The rearrangement uses TRBV7-9 and TRBJ1-2; D is uncertain. The CDR3 covers 16 residues. CDR1 is SEHNR and CDR2 is FQNEAQ in the germline V gene (reference sequence). V lost 5 bases, J lost 1 base, and 17 bases lay in between. The CDR3 loop reads CASSPSTEPDNYGYTF. The CDR3 region has the DNA TGTGCCAGCAGCCCTTCTACAGAACCCGATAACTATGGCTACACCTTC. The variable domain in full, completed from reference TRBV7-9 and TRBJ1-2, reads DTGVSQNPRHKITKRGQNVTFRCDPISEHNRLYWYRQTLGQGPEFLTYFQNEAQLEKSRLLSDRFSAERPKGSFSTLEIQRTEQGDSAMYLCASSPSTEPDNYGYTFGSGTRLTVV.

This chain connects TRBV6-6 to TRBJ1-3; no clear D. Germline V gene sequence: CDR1 MNHNY, CDR2 SVGAGI (reference sequence). Between the trimmed V and J ends, which lost 0 bases and 8 bases, there was a span of 17 bases. This CDR3 contains 16 residues. CDR3 region: CASSYSKLGLADTIYF. DNA of the CDR3: TGTGCCAGCAGTTACTCGAAATTGGGCCTAGCCGACACCATATATTTT.

The rearrangement links TRBV2 to TRBJ2-7; 10 bases map to TRBD2. CDR1 is SNHLY and CDR2 is FYNNEI in the germline V gene. The length of the CDR3 is 15 residues. With V trimmed by 7 bases and J by 2 bases, 8 bases remained unmatched. The CDR3 region is CASTEEGLATYEQYF. CDR3 nucleotides: TGTGCCAGCACCGAGGAGGGACTAGCGACCTACGAGCAGTACTTC. Combining the CDR3 with reference TRBV2 and TRBJ2-7 gives the whole variable domain EPEVTQTPSHQVTQMGQEVILRCVPISNHLYFYWYRQILGQKVEFLVSFYNNEISEKSEIFDDQFSVERPDGSNFTLKIRSTKLEDSAMYFCASTEEGLATYEQYFGPGTRLTVT.

J is TRBJ1-5 and V is TRBV6-1; tentative D call: TRBD1 (5 bases). This CDR3 contains 18 residues. Germline-derived CDR1 and CDR2 are MNHNS and SASEGT. The ends were cut back, 0 bases at V and 1 base at J, with 16 bases in the middle. This CDR3 is CASSEAPSGLLSNQPQHF. The CDR3 nucleotides are TGTGCCAGCAGTGAAGCGCCCTCGGGACTCCTGAGCAATCAGCCCCAGCATTTT.

The chain carries TRBV5-1 and TRBJ1-1, with D hard to call. Looked up from germline, CDR1 is SGHRS and CDR2 is YFSETQ. The CDR3 is 14 amino acids. V was cut by 4 bases and J by 6 bases, with 16 bases left in between. CDR3: CASSVKGAGPEAFF. CDR3 DNA: TGCGCCAGCAGCGTCAAGGGCGCGGGCCCTGAAGCTTTCTTT.

Here the CDR3 DNA reads TGTGCCAGCAGCCCGGGTGATGTAGGCAATCAGCCCCAGCATTTT. Protein product: CASSPGDVGNQPQHF. The chain combines TRBV7-9 with TRBJ1-5; D unresolved. There are 15 residues in the CDR3. Trimming pared 5 bases from V and 2 bases from J, leaving 13 bases between. The germline CDR1 and CDR2 sequences are SEHNR and FQNEAQ (reference sequence).

Here the CDR3 reads CASSDRDRQNEQYF. In nucleotides, the CDR3 is TGTGCCAGCAGCGACCGGGACAGGCAGAACGAGCAGTACTTC. This chain links TRBV11-3 with TRBJ2-7; the match to TRBD1 covers 8 bases. The CDR3 is made up of 14 amino acids. With 5 bases clipped from V and 5 bases from J, the junction kept 8 bases outside the gene matches. Looked up from germline, CDR1 is SGHNT and CDR2 is YENEEA. The full variable domain, with the rest looked up from reference TRBV11-3 and TRBJ2-7, is EAGVVQSPRYKIIEKKQPVAFWCNPISGHNTLYWYLQNLGQGPELLIRYENEEAVDDSQLPKDRFSAERLKGVDSTLKIQPAELGDSAVYLCASSDRDRQNEQYFGPGTRLTVT.